The clone carrying this T cell receptor (beta chain) counts as medium-sized by frequency. Its antigen is not identified. This CDR3 is 17 amino acids long. The germline V gene has CDR1 LNHDA and CDR2 SQIVND (reference sequence). The data originate from a study of CD8 T cells in cerebrospinal fluid in Alzheimer's disease. Whole-study findings and limits: Healthy subjects less often had a clone of at least 3% than Alzheimer's patients.

From its re-call of the 10x single-cell sequencing reads, TCRdb lists each CDR3 protein once, without DNA. The table lists about 1,200 distinct CDR3 sequences, with 7.5% to 10% in the top ten. The genes are TRBV19 and TRBJ1-3. This receptor was obtained from a human donor in good health. Sequencing was done on a sample of cerebrospinal fluid. The chain's CDR3 is CASSGLGRTSHGNTIYF.